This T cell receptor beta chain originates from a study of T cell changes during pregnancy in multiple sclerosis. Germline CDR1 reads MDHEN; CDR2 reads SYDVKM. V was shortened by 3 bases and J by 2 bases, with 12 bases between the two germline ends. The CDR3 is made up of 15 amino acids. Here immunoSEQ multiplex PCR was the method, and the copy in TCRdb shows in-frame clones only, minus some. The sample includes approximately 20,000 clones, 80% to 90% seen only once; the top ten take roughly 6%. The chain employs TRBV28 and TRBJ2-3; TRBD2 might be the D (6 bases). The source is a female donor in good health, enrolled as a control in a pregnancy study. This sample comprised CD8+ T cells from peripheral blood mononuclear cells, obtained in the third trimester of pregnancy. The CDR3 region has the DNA TGTGCCAGCAGTTTGGGGGGTAGCTTCACAGATACGCAGTATTTT. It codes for CASSLGGSFTDTQYF.